This T cell receptor beta chain was identified in a study of blood T cell repertoires in COVID-19. This clone was recorded at least ten times. Other DNA sequences from this sample encode an identical CDR3 as well. J was trimmed by 6 bases and V by 4 bases; bases with no gene match: 7. CDR1 is SGHDT, CDR2 YYEEEE, per germline. The CDR3 loop spans 14 amino acids. Study processing details: By means of reference gene primer amplification, nucleated cell counts were estimated. TCRdb's table, derived via immunoSEQ multiplex PCR, lists solely in-frame clones and lacks some. V and J calls and clone size are copied from that table; D and trimming were computed from the DNA. Among about 240,000 clones listed, about four fifths were seen once.

Material for sequencing was PBMCs or T cells enriched from blood (not recorded which). This receptor was taken from a middle-aged woman who had been exposed to COVID-19. The rearrangement uses TRBV5-6 and TRBJ1-1; 9 bases are shared with TRBD1. The CDR3 DNA is TGTGCCAGCAGCCTAGTCACAGGGGGCGCTGAAGCTTTCTTT. As protein: CASSLVTGGAEAFF.